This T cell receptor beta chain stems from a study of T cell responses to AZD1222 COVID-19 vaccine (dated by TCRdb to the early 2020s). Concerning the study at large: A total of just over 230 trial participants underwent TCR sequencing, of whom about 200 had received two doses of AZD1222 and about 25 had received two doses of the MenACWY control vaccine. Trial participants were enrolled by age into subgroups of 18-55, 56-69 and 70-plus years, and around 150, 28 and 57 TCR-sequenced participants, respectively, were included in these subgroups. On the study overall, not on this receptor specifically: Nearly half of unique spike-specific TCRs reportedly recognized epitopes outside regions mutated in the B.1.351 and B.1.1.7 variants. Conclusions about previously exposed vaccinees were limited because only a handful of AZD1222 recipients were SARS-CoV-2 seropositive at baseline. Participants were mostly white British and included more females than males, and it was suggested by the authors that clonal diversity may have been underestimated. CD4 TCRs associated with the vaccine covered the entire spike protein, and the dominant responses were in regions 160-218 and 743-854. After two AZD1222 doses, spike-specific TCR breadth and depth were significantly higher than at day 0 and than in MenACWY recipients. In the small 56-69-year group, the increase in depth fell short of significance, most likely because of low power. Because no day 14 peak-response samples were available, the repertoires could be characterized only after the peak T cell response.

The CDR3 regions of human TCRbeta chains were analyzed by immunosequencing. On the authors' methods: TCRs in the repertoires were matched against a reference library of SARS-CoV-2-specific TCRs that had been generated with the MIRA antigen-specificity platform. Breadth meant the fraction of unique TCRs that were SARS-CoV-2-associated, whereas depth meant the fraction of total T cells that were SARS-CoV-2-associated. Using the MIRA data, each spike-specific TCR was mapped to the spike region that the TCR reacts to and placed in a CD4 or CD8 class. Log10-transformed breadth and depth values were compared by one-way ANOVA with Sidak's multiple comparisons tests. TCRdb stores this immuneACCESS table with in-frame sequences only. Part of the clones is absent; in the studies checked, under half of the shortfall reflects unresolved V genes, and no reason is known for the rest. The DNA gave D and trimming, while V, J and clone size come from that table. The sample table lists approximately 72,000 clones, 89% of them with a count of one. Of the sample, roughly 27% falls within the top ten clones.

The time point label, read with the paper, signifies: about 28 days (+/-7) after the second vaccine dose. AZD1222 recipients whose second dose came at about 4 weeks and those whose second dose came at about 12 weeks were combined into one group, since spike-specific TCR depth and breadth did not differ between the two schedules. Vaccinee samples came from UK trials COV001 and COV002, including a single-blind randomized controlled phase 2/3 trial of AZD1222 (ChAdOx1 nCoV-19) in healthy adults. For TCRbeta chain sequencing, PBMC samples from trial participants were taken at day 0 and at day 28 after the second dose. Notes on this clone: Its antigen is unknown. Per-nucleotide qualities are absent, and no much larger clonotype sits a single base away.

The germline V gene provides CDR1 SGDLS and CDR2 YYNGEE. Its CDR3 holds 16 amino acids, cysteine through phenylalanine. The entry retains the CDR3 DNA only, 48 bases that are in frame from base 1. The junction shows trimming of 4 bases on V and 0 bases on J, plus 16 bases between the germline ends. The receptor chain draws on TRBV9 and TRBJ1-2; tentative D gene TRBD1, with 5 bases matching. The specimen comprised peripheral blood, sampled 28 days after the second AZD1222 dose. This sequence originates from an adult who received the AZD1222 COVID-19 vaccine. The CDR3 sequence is CASSPQGRTPNYGYTF. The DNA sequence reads TGTGCCAGCAGCCCTCAGGGCAGGACCCCTAACTATGGCTACACCTTC.